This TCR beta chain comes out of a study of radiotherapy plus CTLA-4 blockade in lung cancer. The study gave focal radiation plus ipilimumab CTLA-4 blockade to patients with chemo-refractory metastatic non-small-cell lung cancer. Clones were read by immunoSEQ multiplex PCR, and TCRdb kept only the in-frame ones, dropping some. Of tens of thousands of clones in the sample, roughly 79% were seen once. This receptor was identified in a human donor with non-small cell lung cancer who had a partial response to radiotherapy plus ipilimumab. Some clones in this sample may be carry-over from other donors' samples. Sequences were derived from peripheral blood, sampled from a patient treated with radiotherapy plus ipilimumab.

The CDR3 is CASSFTGQRDGELFF. The CDR3 nucleotides read TGCGCCAGCAGCTTCACAGGACAGCGAGACGGGGAGCTGTTTTTT. The genes are TRBV5-1 and TRBJ2-2; D might be TRBD1 (6 bases). Germline values: CDR1 SGHRS, CDR2 YFSETQ. Trimming removed 2 bases from V and 7 bases from J, with 15 bases in between. This CDR3 is built from 15 residues. The variable domain in full, with the rest retrieved from reference TRBV5-1 and TRBJ2-2, is KAGVTQTPRYLIKTRGQQVTLSCSPISGHRSVSWYQQTPGQGLQFLFEYFSETQRNKGNFPGRFSGRQFSNSRSEMNVSTLELGDSALYLCASSFTGQRDGELFFGEGSRLTVL.